The present TCR beta chain was sequenced within a study of T cell responses to AZD1222 COVID-19 vaccine listed by TCRdb under 2021. Looking at the study overall: A total of more than 230 trial participants underwent TCR sequencing, of whom about 210 received two doses of AZD1222 and about 25 received two doses of the MenACWY control vaccine. Trial participants were enrolled into age subgroups of 18-55, 56-69 and 70-plus years, which contained about 150, 28 and 57 TCR-sequenced participants, respectively. What the study reported, not specific to this receptor: No day 14 peak-response samples were available, so repertoires were characterized only after the peak T cell response. CD4 TCRs associated with the vaccine covered the entire spike protein, and the dominant responses were in regions 160-218 and 743-854. Conclusions about previously exposed vaccinees are limited because only five to seven AZD1222 recipients were SARS-CoV-2 seropositive at baseline. Most participants were white British and females outnumbered males, and the authors suggested that clonal diversity may have been underestimated. In the small 56-69-year group, the increase in depth fell short of significance, most likely because of low power. Reportedly, close to half of the unique spike-specific TCRs recognized epitopes lying outside the regions that are mutated in the B.1.351 and B.1.1.7 variants. A significant rise in spike-specific TCR breadth and depth was observed after two AZD1222 doses relative to day 0 and relative to MenACWY recipients.

About this clone: Its antigen specificity is not known. Base qualities are missing; no much larger clone stands one base away.

The CDR3 regions of human TCRbeta chains were analyzed by immunosequencing. Per the source publication's procedure: TCRs in the repertoires were compared against a reference library of SARS-CoV-2-specific TCRs that had been generated with the MIRA antigen-specificity platform. Breadth meant the fraction of unique TCRs that were SARS-CoV-2-associated, whereas depth meant the fraction of total T cells that were SARS-CoV-2-associated. Using the MIRA data, each spike-specific TCR was assigned both to the spike region to which the TCR was reactive and to a CD4 or CD8 class. Log10-transformed breadth and depth values were compared by one-way ANOVA with Sidak's multiple comparisons tests. The immuneACCESS repertoire file appears here via TCRdb, limited to in-frame rearrangements. These files lack a portion of the clones; in checked studies, under half of the deficit traces to unresolved V genes, and the cause of the others is not known. The V and J calls and the clone size are those of that table, but D and trimming were determined from the DNA. Here the sample has 150,000 or so clones; roughly 94% occur a single time. Clones ranked in the top ten supply about 1% of the sample.

The sample's time point, from its label and the paper: about 28 days (+/-7) after the second vaccine dose. AZD1222 recipients with second doses at about 4 weeks or about 12 weeks were pooled, because spike-specific TCR depth and breadth did not differ between schedules. Vaccinee samples came from UK trials COV001 and COV002, including a single-blind randomized controlled phase 2/3 trial of AZD1222 (ChAdOx1 nCoV-19) in healthy adults. For TCRbeta chain sequencing, PBMC samples were collected from trial participants at day 0 and at day 28 after the second dose. CDR1 and CDR2 were assigned from the germline V gene as SQVTM and ANQGSEA. The CDR3 runs 12 residues from the cysteine to the phenylalanine. The sequence is cut down to CDR3 DNA, 36 bases in frame from base 1. V is pared back by 2 bases and J by 8 bases, with 12 bases lying between the germline termini.

The chain links TRBV29-1 with TRBJ1-2; no confident D gene assignment can be made. Here the sequenced sample was peripheral blood, taken 28 days after the second AZD1222 dose. The receptor was isolated from an adult who received the AZD1222 COVID-19 vaccine. The CDR3: CSVELVLGGYTF. The nucleotide sequence is given as TGCAGCGTTGAACTGGTGCTCGGCGGCTACACCTTC.